The rows below give T cell receptor beta chains drawn from one sample of a study of PD-L1 blockade in urothelial cancer. The table came from immunoSEQ multiplex PCR; TCRdb's copy has only in-frame clones and leaves some out. The sample lists 86,000 or so clones, 85% occurring once. Specimen: PBMCs, collected around atezolizumab (anti-PD-L1) treatment. These receptors all come from a man aged 55 to 70 with urothelial cancer. Both conserved end residues are part of each CDR3. The D gene is left open where the match is weak. Size is stated for part of the rows, as once, few or many counts, or as a class when the clone is expanded.

v_gene	len	d_gene	abundance	j_gene	CDR3aa	CDR3nt
TRBV7-8	14	TRBD1	.	TRBJ2-3	CASSKDRAADTQYF	TGTGCCAGCAGCAAGGACAGGGCCGCAGATACGCAGTATTTT
TRBV9	15	TRBD2	few	TRBJ2-2	CASSSGTTRTGELFF	TGTGCCAGCAGCTCCGGGACTACCCGAACCGGGGAGCTGTTTTTT
TRBV18	13	.	.	TRBJ2-5	CASFSGELETQYF	TGTGCCAGCTTCTCCGGGGAGTTGGAGACCCAGTACTTC
TRBV11-2	16	TRBD2	.	TRBJ2-1	CASSPVGAGGNNEQFF	TGTGCCAGCAGCCCCGTGGGAGCGGGGGGGAACAATGAGCAGTTCTTC
TRBV30	13	.	.	TRBJ1-3	CASHQGSGNTIYF	TGTGCCTCTCATCAGGGCTCTGGAAACACCATATATTTT
TRBV5-1	17	.	.	TRBJ2-3	CASSLQGSSPAIDTQYF	TGCGCCAGCAGCCTCCAGGGCAGTTCCCCTGCGATAGATACGCAGTATTTT
TRBV4-1	12	.	.	TRBJ2-7	CASSQGGYEQYF	TGCGCCAGCAGCCAAGGAGGATACGAGCAGTACTTC
TRBV2	16	.	.	TRBJ2-1	CASEGGRGSSYNEQFF	TGTGCCAGCGAGGGGGGGAGGGGGAGCTCCTACAATGAGCAGTTCTTC
TRBV28	15	TRBD2	.	TRBJ2-7	CASSRRASGSYEQYF	TGTGCCAGCAGCCGACGGGCTAGCGGGAGTTACGAGCAGTACTTC
TRBV9	14	TRBD1	.	TRBJ2-7	CASSLLGTEYEQYF	TGTGCCAGCAGCCTACTCGGGACAGAGTACGAGCAGTACTTC
TRBV7-3	16	TRBD1	.	TRBJ2-2	CASSLRDRPTAGELFF	TGTGCCAGCAGCCTAAGGGACAGGCCAACGGCCGGGGAGCTGTTTTTT
TRBV27	14	.	.	TRBJ2-2	CASRGATNTGELFF	TGTGCCAGCAGGGGGGCGACGAACACCGGGGAGCTGTTTTTT
TRBV5-4	17	.	.	TRBJ1-2	CASSLGSQGWLNYGYTF	TGTGCCAGCAGCTTGGGGTCACAGGGATGGTTGAACTATGGCTACACCTTC
TRBV19	14	TRBD1	.	TRBJ1-2	CASILTGSIYGYTF	TGTGCCAGTATCCTGACAGGGTCGATCTATGGCTACACCTTC
TRBV28	13	.	.	TRBJ1-1	CASSPGGGTEAFF	TGTGCCAGCAGTCCCGGGGGGGGTACTGAAGCTTTCTTT
TRBV30	19	TRBD1	.	TRBJ2-2	CAWSPRTGRFFANTGELFF	TGTGCCTGGAGCCCTCGGACAGGACGATTTTTTGCGAACACCGGGGAGCTGTTTTTT
TRBV28	15	.	.	TRBJ2-7	CASSLALGQSYEQYF	TGTGCCAGCAGTTTAGCCCTAGGACAGTCCTACGAGCAGTACTTC
TRBV27	17	.	.	TRBJ2-3	CASSHQSTGYGTDTQYF	TGTGCCAGCAGTCACCAAAGCACAGGTTATGGCACAGATACGCAGTATTTT
TRBV19	14	TRBD2	.	TRBJ2-3	CASSIAGGADTQYF	TGTGCCAGTAGTATAGCGGGAGGTGCAGATACGCAGTATTTT
TRBV7-3	13	.	.	TRBJ2-1	CASSPGGPFGQFF	TGTGCCAGCAGCCCCGGGGGGCCCTTCGGGCAGTTCTTC